This T cell receptor beta chain was sequenced for a study of radiation and T cells in renal cell carcinoma (dated by TCRdb to 2020 to 2022). In terms of the full investigation: In total, 50 to 60 samples, comprising 26 tumors and around 27 peripheral blood samples, were subjected to TCR beta sequencing. The last blood draw happened 4 weeks after radiation, timed to coincide with nephrectomy. A total of 4,016,671 unique CDR3 nucleotide sequences, encoding 2,658,974 unique CDR3 amino acid sequences, were found across all 50 or so samples.

TCR beta libraries were generated from genomic DNA with the immunoSEQ kit, following the manufacturer's recommendations. Library preparation used a first multiplex PCR with proprietary primers, then a second PCR adding unique barcodes, with bead cleanups after each round. Each sample batch included a kit-provided positive control reaction and a negative control reaction. The final libraries were assessed on an Agilent 4200 TapeStation D1000 ScreenTape, pooled by volume, and quantified by qPCR. Sequencing was performed on an Illumina NextSeq500 using a MidOutput 150-cycle cartridge, with 156 Read1 cycles, 15 Index1 cycles, and the kit custom primers. The pooled library was loaded at 0.75 to 1 pM, and approximately 19% PhiX control was spiked in. Turning to the authors' computational methods: Vendor-processed data were analyzed in R, with a clonotype defined as all T cells sharing the same CDR3 nucleotide sequence. In the clone abundance analyses, frequencies in each sample were normalized to that sample's 10,000 most abundant clones. Before analysis, public T cell clones were removed, and these numbered fewer than six per sample on average. A difference in abundance of at least 32-fold between compartments was used to define tumor-enriched and baseline blood-enriched clonotypes. A beta-binomial differential abundance model was used to identify clonotypes that expanded or contracted between blood time points. Similarity between tumor and blood repertoires was quantified using the Baroni-Urbani and Buser coefficient, and groups were compared with two-tailed Wilcoxon tests in R. TCRdb took this table from immuneACCESS and kept in-frame rearrangements with V and J called. Such tables lack part of the clones; where checked against another copy, unresolved V genes explain under half of the gap, and the rest is unexplained. The D gene and trimming were derived from the DNA, and the V and J assignments and clone size from that table. The sample contains roughly 58,000 clones, roughly 80% of them found a single time. The top ten hold approximately 6.6% of the sample.

Broad study findings and their caveats: Top tumor clonotypes rose in blood from baseline to 2 weeks post-radiation, then contracted by 4 weeks, suggesting transient expansion of tumor-resident clones. Dynamics of the blood repertoire were not tracked past 4 weeks after treatment. Because pretreatment tumor biopsies were not available, the baseline intratumoral presence of clonotypes could not be determined. Effects of radiation dose or scheduling on the TCR repertoire could not be addressed with the single-armed trial design.

The sample's time point label, in plain terms: blood 4 weeks post-SBRT, at nephrectomy. The treatment or condition label corresponds to: 15 Gy SBRT to primary tumor, nephrectomy 4 weeks later. Samples were obtained from a clinical trial, in which 15 Gy stereotactic body radiation therapy was delivered to primary renal cell carcinomas and nephrectomy was performed 4 weeks later. To follow tumor-enriched clonotypes, serial peripheral blood was collected from radiation-treated patients at baseline and at 2 weeks and 4 weeks after SBRT. Renal cell carcinoma with clear cell pathology was present in all patients. The QIAamp DNA Blood Mini Kit (Qiagen) was used to prepare genomic DNA for TCR sequencing. Only samples passing all quality control checks were included in the analyses. To note about this clone: Its recognized antigen is unknown. No base-level quality is on record; no much larger clone is a single base apart.

The CDR3 measures 12 amino acids from cysteine to phenylalanine. This entry keeps only the CDR3 DNA: 36 bases, framed from base 1. The germline V gene sets CDR1 to ENHRY and CDR2 to SYGVKD. Trimming takes 0 bases from V and 6 bases from J, and the germline ends sit 6 bases apart. The origin of this receptor is a man between 60 and 75 years old with renal cell carcinoma. The chain employs TRBV10-3 and TRBJ2-7; the D gene is unclear. Source: blood, taken from a patient whose treatment included radiotherapy and nephrectomy. CDR3 loop: CAISESKAEQYF. The sequenced DNA: TGTGCCATCAGTGAGTCGAAGGCCGAGCAGTACTTC.